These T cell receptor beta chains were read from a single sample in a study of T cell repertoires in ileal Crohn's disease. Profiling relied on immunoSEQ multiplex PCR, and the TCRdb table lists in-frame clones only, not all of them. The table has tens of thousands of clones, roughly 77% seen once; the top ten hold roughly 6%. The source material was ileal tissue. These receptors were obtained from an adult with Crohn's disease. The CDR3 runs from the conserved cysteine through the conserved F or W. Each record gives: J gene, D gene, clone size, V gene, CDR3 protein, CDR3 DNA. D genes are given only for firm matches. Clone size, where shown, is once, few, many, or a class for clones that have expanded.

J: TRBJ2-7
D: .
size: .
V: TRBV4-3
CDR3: CASSQEPGFSYEQYF
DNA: TGCGCCAGCAGCCAAGAACCGGGGTTTTCCTACGAGCAGTACTTC

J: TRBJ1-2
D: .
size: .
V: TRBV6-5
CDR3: CASSPRDNYGYTF
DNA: TGTGCCAGCAGTCCCAGGGATAACTATGGCTACACCTTC

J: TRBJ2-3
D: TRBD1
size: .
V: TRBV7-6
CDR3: CASSLSRKGDRRLLTDTQYF
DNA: TGTGCCAGCAGCTTATCCCGCAAGGGGGACAGGCGTCTCCTCACAGATACGCAGTATTTT

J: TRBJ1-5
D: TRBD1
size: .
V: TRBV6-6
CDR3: CASLERGHQPQHF
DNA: TGTGCCAGCCTGGAGAGGGGGCATCAGCCCCAGCATTTT

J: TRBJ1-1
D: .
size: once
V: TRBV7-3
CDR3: CASSPHREGTEAFF
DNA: TGTGCCAGCAGTCCCCACAGGGAAGGAACTGAAGCTTTCTTT

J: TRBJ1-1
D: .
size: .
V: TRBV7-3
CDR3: CASSLSGAAGEAFF
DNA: TGTGCCAGCAGCTTATCGGGTGCGGCCGGCGAAGCTTTCTTT

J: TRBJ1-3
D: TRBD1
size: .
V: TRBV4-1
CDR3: CASSQGGQGFTSNTIYF
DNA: TGCGCCAGCAGCCAGGGGGGACAGGGCTTCACGTCAAACACCATATATTTT

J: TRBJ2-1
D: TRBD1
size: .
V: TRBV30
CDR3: CAWSGDREYNEQFF
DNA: TGTGCCTGGAGCGGGGACAGAGAATACAATGAGCAGTTCTTC

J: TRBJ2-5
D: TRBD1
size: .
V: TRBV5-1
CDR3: CASRKTGQSQETQYF
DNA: TGCGCCAGCCGAAAGACGGGACAGAGCCAAGAGACCCAGTACTTC

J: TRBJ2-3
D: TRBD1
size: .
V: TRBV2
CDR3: CASDGQGGGTDTQYF
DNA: TGTGCCAGCGATGGACAGGGCGGGGGCACAGATACGCAGTATTTT

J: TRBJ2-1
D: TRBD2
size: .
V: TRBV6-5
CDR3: CASSSGTSGRSEQFF
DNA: TGTGCCAGCAGTTCTGGGACTAGCGGTAGGAGTGAGCAGTTCTTC

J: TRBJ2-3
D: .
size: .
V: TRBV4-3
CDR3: CASSQEINGASTDTQYF
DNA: TGCGCCAGCAGCCAAGAAATAAACGGAGCTAGCACAGATACGCAGTATTTT

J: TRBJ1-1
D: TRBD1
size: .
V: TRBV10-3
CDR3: CAIRRDSSMDTEAFF
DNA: TGTGCCATCAGGAGGGACAGTAGCATGGACACTGAAGCTTTCTTT

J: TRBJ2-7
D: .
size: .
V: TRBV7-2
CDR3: CASSSAAGAPYEQYF
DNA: TGTGCCAGCAGCAGCGCGGCGGGGGCCCCCTACGAGCAGTACTTC

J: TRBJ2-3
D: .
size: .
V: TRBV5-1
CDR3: CASTRSGTTDTQYF
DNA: TGCGCCAGCACGCGAAGCGGTACCACAGATACGCAGTATTTT

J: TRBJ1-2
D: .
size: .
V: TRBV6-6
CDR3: CASIQANANYGYTF
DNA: TGTGCCAGCATTCAGGCTAACGCTAACTATGGCTACACCTTC

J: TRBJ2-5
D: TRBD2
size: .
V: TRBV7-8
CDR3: CASSFPLSSGGEETQYF
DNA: TGTGCCAGCAGCTTCCCACTAAGCAGCGGGGGGGAAGAGACCCAGTACTTC

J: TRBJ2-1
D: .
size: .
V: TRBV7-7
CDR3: CASSRDRYNEQFF
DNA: TGTGCTAGCAGCCGCGACAGATACAATGAGCAGTTCTTC

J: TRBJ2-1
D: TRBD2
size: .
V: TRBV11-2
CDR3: CASSLGTRAYNEQFF
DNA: TGTGCCAGCAGCTTAGGGACTAGGGCCTACAATGAGCAGTTCTTC

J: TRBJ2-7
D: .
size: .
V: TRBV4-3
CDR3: CASSPVLGGPVEQYF
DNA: TGCGCCAGCAGCCCGGTACTGGGGGGGCCGGTCGAGCAGTACTTC

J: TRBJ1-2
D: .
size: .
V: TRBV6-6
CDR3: CAGYRFFYGYTF
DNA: TGTGCCGGATACAGGTTCTTCTATGGCTACACCTTC

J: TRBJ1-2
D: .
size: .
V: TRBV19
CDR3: CASSPPHYYGYTF
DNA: TGTGCCAGTAGTCCGCCTCACTACTATGGCTACACCTTC

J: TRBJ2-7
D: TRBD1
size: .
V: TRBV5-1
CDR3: CASPMDRGSLTGAEYEQYF
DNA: TGCGCCAGCCCGATGGACAGGGGGTCTCTCACGGGCGCCGAATACGAGCAGTACTTC

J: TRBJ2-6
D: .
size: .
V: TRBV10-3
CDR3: CAISDEGSGANVLTF
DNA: TGTGCCATCAGTGACGAGGGCTCTGGGGCCAACGTCCTGACTTTC

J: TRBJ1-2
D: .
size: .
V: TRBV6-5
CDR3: CASSYAPLILRAGYTF
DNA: TGTGCCAGCAGTTACGCTCCCTTAATTCTGAGAGCTGGCTACACCTTC

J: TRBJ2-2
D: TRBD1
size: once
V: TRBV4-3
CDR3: CASSRLTGKSTGELFF
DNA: TGCGCCAGCAGCCGACTGACAGGGAAGAGCACCGGGGAGCTGTTTTTT

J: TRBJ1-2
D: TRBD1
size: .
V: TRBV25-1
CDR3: CASSVPLGQGHYGYTF
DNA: TGTGCCAGCAGTGTACCCCTCGGACAGGGGCACTATGGCTACACCTTC

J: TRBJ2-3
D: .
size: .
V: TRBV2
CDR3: CASSADYTDTQYF
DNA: TGTGCCAGCAGTGCAGATTACACAGATACGCAGTATTTT